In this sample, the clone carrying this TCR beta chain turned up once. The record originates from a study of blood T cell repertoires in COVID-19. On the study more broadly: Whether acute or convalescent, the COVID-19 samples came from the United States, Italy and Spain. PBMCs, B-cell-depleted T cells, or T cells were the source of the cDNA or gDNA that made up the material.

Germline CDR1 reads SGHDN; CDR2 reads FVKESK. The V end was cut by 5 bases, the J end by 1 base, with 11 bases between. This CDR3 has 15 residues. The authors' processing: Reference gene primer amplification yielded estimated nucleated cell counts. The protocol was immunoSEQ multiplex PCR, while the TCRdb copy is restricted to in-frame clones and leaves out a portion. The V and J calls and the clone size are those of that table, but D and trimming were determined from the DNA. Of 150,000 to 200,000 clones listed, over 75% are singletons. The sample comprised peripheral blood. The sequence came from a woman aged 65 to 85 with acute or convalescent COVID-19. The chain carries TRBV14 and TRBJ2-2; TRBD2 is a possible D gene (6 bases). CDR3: CASSLIAVNTGELFF. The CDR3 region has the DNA TGTGCCAGCAGCTTAATAGCGGTGAACACCGGGGAGCTGTTTTTT.